The rows below give T cell receptor beta chains drawn from one sample of a study of spatial heterogeneity in lung cancer. TCRdb used MiXCR to reprocess the 5' RACE reads, holding one entry per CDR3 protein. The sample includes approximately 110,000 distinct CDR3 sequences, under 14% seen only once; the top ten take less than 25%. The input for sequencing was PBMCs, taken at follow-up. These receptors all stem from a female donor with early-stage non-small cell lung cancer. CDR3s include the opening cysteine and the closing phenylalanine or tryptophan. D genes are given only for firm matches. Clone sizes are given selectively: once, few, many, or a class where the clone is expanded.

V gene	D gene	clone size	J gene	CDR3 DNA	CDR3 protein
TRBV18	NA	many	TRBJ2-7	TGTGCCAGCTCACCGGGGGGGGCCACCTACGAGCAGTACTTC	CASSPGGATYEQYF
TRBV28	TRBD1	many	TRBJ2-3	TGTGCCAGCACCCCGCCGGGACAGGCCACAGATACGCAGTATTTT	CASTPPGQATDTQYF
TRBV20-1	NA	many	TRBJ2-4	TGCAGTGCTAGCCTGGAGGGTCTGACTCAGTACTTC	CSASLEGLTQYF
TRBV10-3	NA	NA	TRBJ2-7	TGTGCCATCAGTGAGTCGCCAGGGGACTTCTCCTACGAGCAGTACTTC	CAISESPGDFSYEQYF
TRBV24-1	NA	few	TRBJ2-3	TGTGCCACCAGTGATTTTGGCACAGGGACAGATACGCAGTATTTT	CATSDFGTGTDTQYF
TRBV6-2/TRBV6-3	NA	few	TRBJ2-6	TGTGCCAGCACCTCCCTTGGCGGCAGAAACTCTGGGGCCAACGTCCTGACTTTC	CASTSLGGRNSGANVLTF
TRBV7-2	NA	NA	TRBJ1-2	TGTGCCAGCAGCTTAGAATGGACTTTGGGTTATGGCTACACCTTC	CASSLEWTLGYGYTF
TRBV12-3/TRBV12-4	NA	many	TRBJ2-2	TGTGCCAGCAGTTTACCGGGGTTTGCCGGGGAGCTGTTTTTT	CASSLPGFAGELFF
TRBV7-9	TRBD1	many	TRBJ1-2	TGTGCCAGCAGCTCTGACGGGACAGCTCAAAACTATGGCTACACCTTC	CASSSDGTAQNYGYTF
TRBV4-1	TRBD1	NA	TRBJ2-2	TGCGCCAGCAGCCGTGCTCCCGGGACAGGACACACCGGGGAGCTGTTTTTT	CASSRAPGTGHTGELFF
TRBV2	TRBD2	NA	TRBJ2-7	TGTGCCAGCAAGACTAGCGGGAGCTCCTACGAGCAGTACTTC	CASKTSGSSYEQYF
TRBV27	NA	NA	TRBJ1-1	TGTGCCAGCAGTTTGTGGGGAGGGAACACTGAAGCTTTCTTT	CASSLWGGNTEAFF
TRBV24-1	NA	NA	TRBJ1-1	TGTGCCACCAGTGATTCACTTGGGGCAGGGGAAAGTGAAGCTTTCTTT	CATSDSLGAGESEAFF
TRBV4-3	TRBD2	many	TRBJ2-1	TGCGCCAGCAGCCAAGACTTTACTAGCGGGGTTAGCTCCTACAATGAGCAGTTCTTC	CASSQDFTSGVSSYNEQFF
TRBV5-1	NA	NA	TRBJ1-1	TGCGCCAGCAGCTTGGACAGGAACACTGAAGCTTTCTTT	CASSLDRNTEAFF
TRBV3-1	TRBD2	few	TRBJ2-1	TGTGCCAGCAGCCAAGGTGCGCTAGCGGGAGTTAACAATGAGCAGTTCTTC	CASSQGALAGVNNEQFF
TRBV12-3/TRBV12-4	NA	few	TRBJ1-2	TGTGCCAGCAGCTCGATTGGCTACACCTTC	CASSSIGYTF
TRBV11-2	NA	many	TRBJ2-2	TGTGCCAGTCCCCGGGACACTGCTACCGGGGAGCTGTTTTTT	CASPRDTATGELFF
TRBV4-2	TRBD2	NA	TRBJ2-3	TGTGCCAGCAGCCCGAGGACTAGCATTGCAACAGATACGCAGTATTTT	CASSPRTSIATDTQYF
TRBV5-6	TRBD2	NA	TRBJ2-3	TGTGCCAGCAGGATGGGAGGGCGACAAACCACAGATACGCAGTATTTT	CASRMGGRQTTDTQYF
TRBV2	NA	many	TRBJ1-1	TGTGCCAGCAGTGTAAGGACCGAAGCTTTCTTT	CASSVRTEAFF
TRBV24-1	TRBD1	NA	TRBJ2-3	TGTGCCACCCGACAGGGACAGGACACAGATACGCAGTATTTT	CATRQGQDTDTQYF
TRBV20-1	TRBD1	NA	TRBJ2-2	TGCAGTGCCAGACAGGGGGCGACCACCGGGGAGCTGTTTTTT	CSARQGATTGELFF
TRBV19	NA	NA	TRBJ1-1	TGTGCCAGTAGTATAGCGTCGAATGGGAACACTGAAGCTTTCTTT	CASSIASNGNTEAFF
TRBV24-1	NA	many	TRBJ1-1	TGTGCCAGTTGGACGGGAGGTAGCACTGAAGCTTTCTTT	CASWTGGSTEAFF
TRBV28	NA	NA	TRBJ2-1	TGTGCCAGCAGACCATCCGGTGGAGGGAATGAGCAGTTCTTC	CASRPSGGGNEQFF
TRBV10-3	TRBD2	NA	TRBJ2-1	TGTGCCATCAGCACTAGCGGGAAGGGGTATGAAGACAATGAGCAGTTCTTC	CAISTSGKGYEDNEQFF
TRBV7-8	NA	NA	TRBJ2-1	TGTGCCAGCATAATAGCTGGCTCCCCTCCCTCCTACAATGAGCAGTTCTTC	CASIIAGSPPSYNEQFF
TRBV20-1	NA	many	TRBJ1-1	TGCAGTGCTAGAGAGACAGGGAACACTGAAGCTTTCTTT	CSARETGNTEAFF
TRBV24-1	NA	NA	TRBJ2-3	TGTGCCACCAGTGATTCGCGATTGAGCACAGATACGCAGTATTTT	CATSDSRLSTDTQYF
TRBV7-2	NA	once	TRBJ2-1	TGTGCCAGCGGCCGGACTGGGAATGAGCAGTTCTTC	CASGRTGNEQFF
TRBV3-1	NA	NA	TRBJ2-1	TGTGCCAGCAGCCAAGATCAGAGAAGGCAGTTCTTC	CASSQDQRRQFF
TRBV29-1	TRBD1	many	TRBJ1-2	TGCAGCGCAGGGACAGGGGGCTCTAACTATGGCTACACCTTC	CSAGTGGSNYGYTF
TRBV19	NA	few	TRBJ1-5	TGTGCCAGTAGGGGGGGCTCGGGAGGCAATCAGCCCCAGCATTTT	CASRGGSGGNQPQHF
TRBV5-4	NA	few	TRBJ2-7	TGTGCCAGCAGCTCCGGTGGGAGGACAGAGGAGCAGTACTTC	CASSSGGRTEEQYF
TRBV3-1	NA	NA	TRBJ2-5	TGTGCCAGCAGCCCCACCCGGGACTCGGTGGAGACCCAGTACTTC	CASSPTRDSVETQYF
TRBV28	NA	many	TRBJ1-1	TGTGCCAGCAGTTTATACACCACAGGGTCTGGCACTGAAGCTTTCTTT	CASSLYTTGSGTEAFF
TRBV28	NA	NA	TRBJ1-2	TGTGCCAGCAGTTTATTAGGAGCAGGAAGCTTATCCTATGGCTACACCTTC	CASSLLGAGSLSYGYTF
TRBV6-2/TRBV6-3	TRBD2	NA	TRBJ2-5	TGTGCCAGCAGTCCTTTGGGTACTAGCGGGAGGGCCAAAGAGACCCAGTACTTC	CASSPLGTSGRAKETQYF
TRBV7-9	NA	NA	TRBJ1-2	TGTGCCAGCAGCTTAGCGTTCACGAGATATGGCTACACCTTC	CASSLAFTRYGYTF
TRBV3-1	TRBD1	NA	TRBJ2-7	TGTGCCAGCAGCCCCCAGACTACAGGGGGCGCGTACGAGCAGTACTTC	CASSPQTTGGAYEQYF
TRBV20-1	TRBD1	NA	TRBJ1-5	TGCAGTGCAGCCGGGACAGGCAATCAGCCCCAGCATTTT	CSAAGTGNQPQHF
TRBV29-1	NA	many	TRBJ2-7	TGCAGCGCAGAGGTAGCCTACGAGCAGTACTTC	CSAEVAYEQYF
TRBV28	NA	few	TRBJ2-7	TGTGCCAGCAGTTCATCGGGAGTCGGGACCTACGAGCAGTACTTC	CASSSSGVGTYEQYF
TRBV10-1	NA	NA	TRBJ2-3	TGCGCCAGCAGCGAAGTACAGGATACGCAGTATTTT	CASSEVQDTQYF
TRBV29-1	TRBD1	NA	TRBJ1-2	TGCAGCGTCGCTGGACAGGGAAGCTATGGCTACACCTTC	CSVAGQGSYGYTF
TRBV2	TRBD2	few	TRBJ2-3	TGTGCCAGCAGTGGGACTAGTCGGTCAGATACGCAGTATTTT	CASSGTSRSDTQYF
TRBV11-2	TRBD1	few	TRBJ2-5	TGTGCCAGCAGCCTCGACAGGGGGCAAGAGACCCAGTACTTC	CASSLDRGQETQYF
TRBV4-1	NA	many	TRBJ1-6	TGCGCCAGCAGAGGACGGACTTCACCCCTCCACTTT	CASRGRTSPLHF
TRBV6-2/TRBV6-3	TRBD1	NA	TRBJ1-6	TGTGCCAGCAGTACTACAGGGGGCGGCAATTCACCCCTCCACTTT	CASSTTGGGNSPLHF
TRBV9	NA	many	TRBJ2-1	TGTGCCAGCAGCGTAGACCGGCGGGAGCAGTTCTTC	CASSVDRREQFF
TRBV20-1	NA	many	TRBJ1-5	TGCAGTGCTATGGGTTATAGCAATCAGCCCCAGCATTTT	CSAMGYSNQPQHF
TRBV10-3	NA	NA	TRBJ1-5	TGTGCCATCAGCCCGGGCTCCTTTAGCAATCAGCCCCAGCATTTT	CAISPGSFSNQPQHF
TRBV5-4	NA	many	TRBJ1-4	TGTGCCAGCAGCGCATGGGGTGAAAAACTGTTTTTT	CASSAWGEKLFF
TRBV6-1	NA	few	TRBJ1-1	TGTGCCAGCAGCCCCAGGGCAATGAACACTGAAGCTTTCTTT	CASSPRAMNTEAFF
TRBV28	TRBD1	many	TRBJ1-5	TGTGCCAGCAGTTGGGGACAGTCGGGGGGTCAGCCCCAGCATTTT	CASSWGQSGGQPQHF
TRBV20-1	TRBD1	NA	TRBJ1-2	TGCAGTGCTAGTCCCGCGGGGACAGGGGGCGGGACGGCTGGCTACACCTTC	CSASPAGTGGGTAGYTF